This T cell receptor (beta chain) was observed in a study of response to subunit inactivated influenza vaccine. Concerning this clonotype itself: The target antigen is unknown.

Study-level points and caveats: The authors suggested that every seasonal influenza vaccination recruits few new T cells.

MiXCR, applied by TCRdb to the RT-PCR reads, yields one record per CDR3 protein. The sample shows about 160,000 distinct CDR3 sequences, roughly a tenth of them seen only once. Germline CDR1 is MNHEY and CDR2 is SVGAGI. This CDR3 spans 14 amino acids. Trimming stripped 4 bases from V and 2 bases from J, with 11 bases between. This chain joins TRBV6-5 and TRBJ2-5; D uncertain. The source material was non-naive T cells sorted from PBMCs, sampled roughly 6 weeks after vaccination. The sequence was obtained from a man aged 45-65 years who received an inactivated influenza vaccine. CDR3 nucleotide sequence: TGTGCCAGCAGTTCGGGCCTAGGGCAAGAGACCCAGTACTTC. Protein product: CASSSGLGQETQYF.